The 29 T cell receptor beta chains below all came from one sample that was sequenced in a study of cytomegalovirus exposure and HLA in healthy donors. Primers: 60 Vbeta forward and 13 Jbeta reverse. Libraries were prepared by immunoSEQ multiplex PCR; TCRdb keeps only in-frame clonotypes and omits some of them. The table includes some 45,000 clones, 45% to 65% detected once. Sequenced input: PBMCs. All receptors derive from a human donor in good health.

This chain connects TRBV4-3 to TRBJ2-4, with 13 positions matching TRBD2. Per the germline V gene, CDR1 is LGHNA and CDR2 is YSLEER. The CDR3 has 15 amino acids. Trimming at V came to 6 bases and at J to 8 bases, leaving 7 bases not matched to a gene. The CDR3 bases are TGCGCCAGCAGACCGGGACTAGCGGGAATGGACATTCAGTACTTC. Translation gives CASRPGLAGMDIQYF.

The rearrangement links TRBV19 to TRBJ1-1; D unclear. The CDR3 has 13 amino acids. V was clipped by 10 bases and J by 0 bases, with 12 bases between them. Per the germline V gene, CDR1 is LNHDA and CDR2 is SQIVND (reference sequence). CDR3 DNA sequence: TGTGCCACCCTTTCGGAGGTGAACACTGAAGCTTTCTTT. Its protein product is CATLSEVNTEAFF.

This clone was observed a few times. The rearrangement joins TRBV6-5 to TRBJ2-1; D is uncertain. Looked up from germline, CDR1 is MNHEY and CDR2 is SVGAGI. V gave up 2 bases and J gave up 3 bases, with 11 bases separating them. CDR3 size: 15 residues. CDR3 residues: CASSYSTELYNEQFF. The CDR3 coding sequence is TGTGCCAGCAGTTACAGCACGGAGCTCTACAATGAGCAGTTCTTC.

The V and J genes are TRBV28 and TRBJ1-1; D is ambiguous. The V gene's germline CDR1 is MDHEN and CDR2 SYDVKM. This CDR3 comprises 12 residues. V was cut by 5 bases and J by 11 bases, with 15 bases left in between. CDR3: CASSVFEQFAFF. Written as DNA, the CDR3 is TGTGCCAGCAGTGTTTTTGAACAGTTTGCTTTCTTT.

V gene TRBV6-6 combines with J gene TRBJ2-5; D is unclear. V lost 3 bases and J 6 bases, leaving 5 bases between the germline ends. Germline V lookup: CDR1 MNHNY, CDR2 SVGAGI (reference sequence). CDR3 length: 11 residues. DNA for the CDR3: TGTGCCAGCAGTTATGGGCAGACCCAGTACTTC. Protein product: CASSYGQTQYF.

CDR3 sequence (DNA): TGCGCCAGCAGCCAATCGGGGGGGAACACTGAAGCTTTCTTT. Protein: CASSQSGGNTEAFF. The chain joins TRBV4-1 to TRBJ1-1, with D tentatively TRBD1 (5 bases). The CDR3 contains 14 residues. Trimming pared 2 bases from V and 1 base from J, leaving 8 bases between. The germline V gene has CDR1 MGHRA and CDR2 YSYEKL.

This clone came up once. The V gene is TRBV30, the J gene TRBJ1-1; 7 nucleotides line up with TRBD1. Per the germline V gene, CDR1 is GTSNPN and CDR2 is SVGIG (reference sequence). The CDR3 totals 16 residues. Trimming at V came to 1 base and at J to 1 base, leaving 9 bases not matched to a gene. CDR3 sequence: CAWSAQSTGRNTEAFF. The CDR3 DNA follows: TGTGCCTGGAGTGCCCAATCGACAGGGAGGAACACTGAAGCTTTCTTT.

J is TRBJ2-1 and V is TRBV5-1; 12 bases are a match to TRBD2. V shed 4 bases, J shed 4 bases, and the junction held 6 bases outside the gene matches. This CDR3 region has 16 residues. The germline V gene encodes CDR1 SGHRS and CDR2 YFSETQ. CDR3 DNA: TGCGCCAGCAGCCCCTCGACTAGCGGGGGATACAATGAGCAGTTCTTC. Translated, it gives CASSPSTSGGYNEQFF.

The V gene is TRBV5-6, the J gene TRBJ1-5; TRBD1 matches at 7 bases. The CDR3 spans 14 residues. The V gene end was trimmed by 2 bases and the J gene end by 7 bases; junction bases not matched to a gene: 6. The germline V gene encodes CDR1 SGHDT and CDR2 YYEEEE. CDR3 coding DNA: TGTGCCAGCAGCTTCACAGGGGTAGGACAGCCCCAGCATTTT. This codes for CASSFTGVGQPQHF.

This clone was seen a handful of times. The chain links TRBV18 to TRBJ2-7; 10 nucleotides align to TRBD2. The V and J ends lost 3 bases and 0 bases, in that order; junction bases with no gene match: 8. The CDR3 is 17 amino acids. Germline V CDR1 and CDR2: KGHSH, LQKENI. The CDR3 bases are TGTGCCAGCTCACCGCCGGGACTAGCGAGGGGCTCCTACGAGCAGTACTTC. It translates to CASSPPGLARGSYEQYF.

This clone was seen just once. The chain uses TRBV11-2 and TRBJ2-3; tentatively, D is TRBD2 (6 bases). The CDR3 sequence is 16 residues long. With 1 base removed from V and 4 bases from J, the gap between germline ends came to 15 bases. Germline V gene lookup returns CDR1 SGHAT and CDR2 FQNNGV. Here the CDR3 DNA reads TGTGCCAGCAGCTTAGTTCCGGGGGTGAGGGCAGATACGCAGTATTTT. Translated, it gives CASSLVPGVRADTQYF.

The genes are TRBV30 and TRBJ2-7; no definite D call. The CDR3 is made up of 14 amino acids. V lost 4 bases and J lost 0, with 13 bases in between. The germline gives CDR1 GTSNPN, CDR2 SVGIG (reference sequence). CDR3 protein: CAWNSGTASYEQYF. CDR3 sequence (DNA): TGTGCCTGGAACTCTGGAACAGCCTCCTACGAGCAGTACTTC.

The CDR3: CAGRSGGAFGETQYF. The CDR3, as DNA: TGTGCCGGACGTAGCGGGGGGGCCTTCGGTGAGACCCAGTACTTC. The rearrangement uses TRBV6-6 and TRBJ2-5; 11 bases align to TRBD2. CDR1 and CDR2 (germline): MNHNY, SVGAGI (reference sequence). The length of the CDR3 is 15 residues. J lost 5 bases, V lost 11 bases, and 13 bases had no gene match.

The rearrangement uses TRBV6-5 and TRBJ2-7; TRBD1 matches 8 bases. The CDR3 length is 14 residues. V lost 6 bases and J lost 2; bases outside the gene matches: 6. Germline V gene lookup returns CDR1 MNHEY and CDR2 SVGAGI. The DNA of the CDR3 is TGTGCCAGCAGACCCAGACAGGGGACCTACGAGCAGTACTTC. Translated: CASRPRQGTYEQYF.

In its sample, this clone was seen a few times. The chain has TRBV18 and TRBJ2-7, with D possibly being TRBD2 (5 bases). Trimming left V 3 bases short and J 4 bases short, with 16 bases between. This CDR3 is 15 amino acids long. Per the germline V gene, CDR1 is KGHSH and CDR2 is LQKENI. The DNA of the CDR3 is TGTGCCAGCTCACCCGACGGGGTGTGGATATACGAGCAGTACTTC. This gives the protein CASSPDGVWIYEQYF.

The chain links TRBV10-3 to TRBJ2-7; perhaps TRBD2 as D (6 bases). Looked up from germline, CDR1 is ENHRY and CDR2 is SYGVKD. The CDR3 has 14 residues. Trimming removed 2 bases from V and 0 bases from J, with 8 bases in between. The CDR3 region is CAISEGRSSYEQYF. CDR3 nucleotide sequence: TGTGCCATCAGTGAGGGGAGGAGCTCCTACGAGCAGTACTTC.

V gene TRBV4-3 combines with J gene TRBJ1-2, with D possibly matching TRBD1 (5 bases). In germline, CDR1 is LGHNA, CDR2 YSLEER. The V end lost 0 bases, the J end lost 2 bases, and 25 bases lay between the germline ends. The CDR3 totals 20 residues. The CDR3 sequence: CASSQEHQFFRDVINYGYTF. CDR3 coding DNA: TGCGCCAGCAGCCAAGAACATCAATTTTTCAGGGATGTGATCAACTATGGCTACACCTTC.

V and J are TRBV4-3 and TRBJ1-2, with D tentatively TRBD1 (6 bases). V was clipped by 0 bases and J by 5 bases, with 13 bases between them. Germline assignment: CDR1 LGHNA and CDR2 YSLEER. The CDR3 consists of 15 residues. The CDR3 loop is CASSQDRRGGYGYTF. The CDR3 DNA sequence: TGCGCCAGCAGCCAAGATCGAAGGGGGGGGTATGGCTACACCTTC.

This clone was observed once. The rearrangement joins TRBV10-3 to TRBJ2-3, with D unresolved. Germline CDR1 ENHRY, CDR2 SYGVKD. Trimming stripped 2 bases from V and 1 base from J, with 10 bases between. This CDR3 has 15 residues. The CDR3 here is CAISELGGRTDTQYF. DNA of the CDR3: TGTGCCATCAGTGAGCTAGGCGGCCGCACAGATACGCAGTATTTT.

This chain links TRBV6-5 with TRBJ2-1; TRBD1 is a possible D gene (6 bases). This CDR3 has 13 amino acids. V was cut by 7 bases and J by 0 bases, with 7 bases left in between. Germline V gene data show CDR1 as MNHEY and CDR2 as SVGAGI. The CDR3 region is CASKTGSYNEQFF. For the CDR3, the DNA is TGTGCCAGCAAGACAGGCTCCTACAATGAGCAGTTCTTC.

The genes are TRBV6-5 and TRBJ1-1, with 7 bases fitting TRBD1. This CDR3 comprises 15 residues. CDR1 is MNHEY, CDR2 SVGAGI, per germline. Losses at the gene ends were 7 bases for V and 1 base for J; bases not matched to a gene: 9. CDR3 coding DNA: TGTGCCAGCAAGCAGTCGGGACAGTCGAACACTGAAGCTTTCTTT. Residues: CASKQSGQSNTEAFF.

Comments on this clone: The junction differs from germline at one of its ends, possibly a read error. V is TRBV7-7 and J is TRBJ2-3; 9 bases match TRBD1. Germline loops: CDR1 SSHAT, CDR2 FNYEAQ (reference sequence). This CDR3 contains 15 residues. Here the CDR3 reads CASSKDRGGTDTQYF. The CDR3, as DNA: TGTGCTAGCAGCAAGGACAGGGGAGGCACAGATACGCAGTATTTT. The whole variable domain, filled in from reference TRBV7-7 and TRBJ2-3, reads GAGVSQSPRYKVTKRGQDVTLRCDPISSHATLYWYQQALGQGPEFLTYFNYEAQPDKSGLPSDRFSAERPEGSISTLTIQRTEQRDSAMYRCASSKDRGGTDTQYFGPGTRLTVL.

CDR3 in DNA: TGTGCCAGCAGACCTGGACGGGAGAACACTGAAGCTTTCTTT. Its protein product is CASRPGRENTEAFF. This chain joins TRBV6-6 and TRBJ1-1; unclear D gene. Germline values: CDR1 MNHNY, CDR2 SVGAGI (reference sequence). Trimming cost V 6 bases and J 1 base, with 12 bases left between them. This CDR3 comprises 14 residues.

This clone has just one count. The chain joins TRBV19 to TRBJ1-2; 7 bases are shared with TRBD1. There are 13 residues in the CDR3. The ends lost 8 bases at V and 5 bases at J; junction bases unmatched: 8. Per the germline V gene, CDR1 is LNHDA and CDR2 is SQIVND (reference sequence). The CDR3 DNA reads TGTGCCAGTGGGAGATTGACAGGGTATGGCTACACCTTC. Translation gives CASGRLTGYGYTF.

This sequence joins TRBV5-1 and TRBJ1-6, with 7 bases matching TRBD1. Germline V gene sequence: CDR1 SGHRS, CDR2 YFSETQ. Trimming took 0 bases from V and 7 from J; bases not matched to a gene: 13. The CDR3 is made up of 18 amino acids. CDR3 protein: CASSLGDRDSVLNSPLHF. The CDR3 DNA is TGCGCCAGCAGCTTGGGGGACCGGGACAGCGTCCTAAATTCACCCCTCCACTTT.

This clone was seen more than once but under ten times. The chain carries TRBV6-4 and TRBJ2-7, with 10 bases lining up with TRBD1. Germline-derived CDR1 and CDR2 are MRHNA and SNTAGT. Unmatched junction bases numbered 1, after V lost 4 bases and J lost 1 base. The length of the CDR3 is 14 residues. CDR3 sequence: CASSVDRGSYEQYF. The CDR3 coding sequence is TGTGCCAGCAGTGTGGACAGGGGGTCCTACGAGCAGTACTTC.

The gene calls are TRBV5-1 and TRBJ2-7, with TRBD2 matching 12 bases. Germline V gives CDR1 SGHRS, CDR2 YFSETQ. The V gene end was trimmed by 3 bases and the J gene end by 7 bases; junction bases not matched to a gene: 8. This CDR3 is built from 15 residues. The CDR3 coding sequence is TGCGCCAGCAGCTCGACTAGCGGGAGACTGGGTGAGCAGTACTTC. Protein sequence: CASSSTSGRLGEQYF.

The chain employs TRBV7-2 and TRBJ1-5; D unresolved. The length of the CDR3 is 14 residues. V lost 5 bases and J lost 0, with 8 bases in between. Germline V lookup: CDR1 SGHTA, CDR2 FQGNSA. For the CDR3, the DNA is TGTGCCAGCAGCCCTGTCTATAGCAATCAGCCCCAGCATTTT. Its translation: CASSPVYSNQPQHF.

In DNA, the CDR3 is TGTGCCAGCAGTTTATCGATGACAGGGAAGAATTCACCCCTCCACTTT. Translation gives CASSLSMTGKNSPLHF. The rearrangement uses TRBV27 and TRBJ1-6, with TRBD1 identical over 7 bases. The CDR3 runs 16 residues. Germline V gives CDR1 MNHEY, CDR2 SMNVEV (reference sequence). Unmatched junction bases numbered 6, after V lost 0 bases and J lost 7 bases.